Presented here are 17 T cell receptor gamma chains from one specimen sequenced in a study of fetal and pediatric gammadelta thymocytes (dated by TCRdb to 2022 to 2024). The instrument given in TCRdb is Illumina MiSeq. With CATT, TCRdb called clones again from the public reads; duplicate DNA rows were later joined. Present in this sample are hundreds of gamma-chain clones, about 1.3% of which were seen just once. Of the sample, about an eighth falls within the top ten clones. The sequencing sample was made of Vgamma9Vdelta2 gamma-delta T cells from the thymus. What this sample's cell subset or site label stands for: sorted CD3+gammadeltaTCR+Vgamma9+Vdelta2+ thymocytes. Receptors were obtained from a child who underwent cardiac surgery and was recorded as healthy.

Judged by abundance, this clone is large. The chain couples TRGV9 to TRGJP1. The CDR3 totals 15 residues. V dropped 1 base and J dropped 1; count of bases not matched to a gene: 3. Germline V gene sequence: CDR1 GITISATS, CDR2 ISYDGTV (reference sequence). The CDR3 protein is CALWEVSTTGWFKIF. The CDR3, as DNA: TGTGCCTTGTGGGAGGTTAGTACCACTGGTTGGTTCAAGATATTT.

A remark on this clone: A single base is all that separates this from a far larger clone, so a read error is likely. This CDR3 is also generated by other DNA sequences in the sample. The chain carries TRGV9 and TRGJ1 or TRGJ2. The CDR3 is 12 amino acids. Germline V gives CDR1 GITISATS, CDR2 ISYDGTV (reference sequence). Here the CDR3 reads CALWEVLVEKLF. DNA of the CDR3: TGTGCCTTGTGGGAGGTGCTTGTCGAGAAGCTCTTT.

For this clone: This likely stems from a read error, as it lies one base from a far larger clone. The gene calls are TRGV8 and TRGJ1 or TRGJ2. There are 15 residues in the CDR3. The germline CDR1 and CDR2 sequences are VENAVY and YDSYNSRV. The CDR3 coding sequence is TGTGCCTTGTGGGAGCCTTCTTTGAATTATTATAAGAAGCTCTTT. Protein: CALWEPSLNYYKKLF.

In its sample, this clone is large. J is TRGJ1 or TRGJ2 and V is TRGV9. The CDR3 extends over 14 amino acids. Germline CDR1 GITISATS, CDR2 ISYDGTV (reference sequence). V lost 4 bases and J lost 4; bases outside the gene matches: 10. CDR3 coding DNA: TGTGCCTTGTGGGAACCCGGGGCATATTATAAGAAACTCTTT. It encodes CALWEPGAYYKKLF.

The chain employs TRGV2 and TRGJP2. Germline V gives CDR1 EGSNGY, CDR2 YDSYNSKV. This CDR3 contains 16 residues. V gave up 1 base and J gave up 0 bases; unmatched junction bases: 5. The CDR3 coding sequence is TGTGCCACCTGGGACGGCCCATATAGTAGTGATTGGATCAAGACGTTT. It translates to CATWDGPYSSDWIKTF.

This clone ranks as large (0.1 to 1%). The chain has TRGV8 and TRGJP1. Trimming removed 5 bases from V and 10 bases from J; junction bases left unmatched: 1. The germline CDR1 and CDR2 sequences are VENAVY and YDSYNSRV. This CDR3 has 10 residues. The CDR3 DNA is TGTGCCACCTGGGCTTGGTTCAAGATATTT. It is translated as CATWAWFKIF.

By share, this clone ranks as large (0.1 to 1%). This rearrangement joins TRGV10 to TRGJ1 or TRGJ2. TRGV10 is an open reading frame, and its role is uncertain. This CDR3 comprises 13 residues. V trimming: 8 bases; J trimming: 2 bases; junction bases outside the gene matches: 7. CDR3 protein: CAAWPLDYYKKLF. The CDR3 region has the DNA TGTGCTGCGTGGCCACTAGATTATTATAAGAAACTCTTT.

This clone is deemed large (0.1 to 1%). The rearrangement uses TRGV9 and TRGJP2. This CDR3 contains 15 residues. Germline lookup yields CDR1 GITISATS and CDR2 ISYDGTV (reference sequence). V lost 0 bases and J lost 4; bases outside the gene matches: 5. CDR3 protein: CALWEVHNSDWIKTF. The CDR3, as DNA: TGTGCCTTGTGGGAGGTGCACAATAGTGATTGGATCAAGACGTTT.

As regards this clone: One end of the junction varies from germline; a read error may be responsible. The chain carries TRGV3 and TRGJ1 or TRGJ2. The CDR3 is 13 amino acids. Looked up from germline, CDR1 is VTNTFY and CDR2 is YDVSTARD (reference sequence). For the CDR3, the DNA is TGTGCCCCCTGGGACCCCATGTGTGGTAAGAAACTCTTT. The encoded protein is CAPWDPMCGKKLF.

Sample share makes this clone large (0.1 to 1%). This chain joins TRGV9 and TRGJP. The CDR3 consists of 16 residues. The V gene end was trimmed by 3 bases and the J gene end by 4 bases; junction bases not matched to a gene: 3. Germline assignment: CDR1 GITISATS and CDR2 ISYDGTV (reference sequence). As DNA, the CDR3 is TGTGCCTTGTGGGAGAACCAAGAGTTGGGCAAAAAAATCAAGGTATTT. This encodes CALWENQELGKKIKVF.

A word on this clone: A much larger clone differs from this one at a single base, so this may be a read error. The genes are TRGV4 and TRGJ1 or TRGJ2. Germline CDR1 EGSTGY, CDR2 YDSYTSSV. The length of the CDR3 is 12 residues. Trimming cost V 6 bases and J 4 bases; bases outside gene matches: 6. The CDR3 nucleotides are TGTGCCACCTGGTATGTGTATTATAAGAAACTCTTT. It codes for CATWYVYYKKLF.

V gene TRGV10 combines with J gene TRGJ1 or TRGJ2. TRGV10 is treated as an ORF (open reading frame) with a function not yet certain. Unmatched junction bases numbered 13, after V lost 8 bases and J lost 11 bases. The CDR3 extends over 12 amino acids. As DNA, the CDR3 is TGTGCTGCGTGGCATTTTCAGTTGGAGAAACTCTTT. Translation: CAAWHFQLEKLF.

This clone is large (0.1 to 1%) by share. V gene TRGV3 combines with J gene TRGJ1 or TRGJ2. The CDR3 has 11 amino acids. Per the germline V gene, CDR1 is VTNTFY and CDR2 is YDVSTARD (reference sequence). Trimming took 4 bases from V and 7 from J; bases not matched to a gene: 4. In DNA form, the CDR3 reads TGTGCCACCTGGGAGTGGTATAAGAAACTCTTT. Translating gives CATWEWYKKLF.

This clone is large. The gene calls are TRGV9 and TRGJ1 or TRGJ2. V gave up 4 bases and J gave up 1 base; unmatched junction bases: 4. CDR1 and CDR2 (germline): GITISATS, ISYDGTV (reference sequence). CDR3 length: 13 amino acids. The CDR3 coding sequence is TGTGCCTTGTGGGATGCTAATTATTATAAGAAACTCTTT. Its protein is CALWDANYYKKLF.

This clone is categorized as large (0.1 to 1%). The chain links TRGV9 to TRGJP. The germline V gene encodes CDR1 GITISATS and CDR2 ISYDGTV (reference sequence). This CDR3 is built from 16 residues. V lost 0 bases, J lost 7 bases, and 3 bases stayed unmatched. CDR3 amino acids: CALWEVNELGKKIKVF. In nucleotides, the CDR3 is TGTGCCTTGTGGGAGGTGAATGAGTTGGGCAAAAAAATCAAGGTATTT.

This clone is medium-sized in the sample. The genes are TRGV9 and TRGJ1 or TRGJ2. The CDR3 length is 13 residues. Unmatched junction bases numbered 3, after V lost 2 bases and J lost 2 bases. Germline CDR1 reads GITISATS; CDR2 reads ISYDGTV (reference sequence). The CDR3 DNA reads as TGTGCCTTGTGGGAGGCTCATTATTATAAGAAACTCTTT. Encoded protein: CALWEAHYYKKLF.

As regards this clone: The protein TCRdb lists belongs to a much larger clone and differs from this DNA's translation at residue 5, which points to a read error; the protein shown is made from the DNA. V gene TRGV9 combines with J gene TRGJP. The CDR3 covers 16 residues. CDR1 and CDR2 from the germline V gene are GITISATS and ISYDGTV (reference sequence). Trimming took 6 bases from V and 4 from J; bases not matched to a gene: 6. CDR3 amino acids: CALWKEQELGKKIKVF. The DNA of the CDR3 is TGTGCCTTGTGGAAGGAACAAGAGTTGGGCAAAAAAATCAAGGTATTT.